One and the same sample provided the 7 T cell receptor beta chains below, sequenced in a study of shared clonotypes between healthy human individuals. Profiled with immunoSEQ multiplex PCR; TCRdb holds only in-frame clones, not every one. The sample holds around 750,000 clones, around 74% seen once. Sample: memory CD4+ T cells sorted from blood. Regarding subset: CD45RA-negative fraction. These receptor sequences come from a woman aged 25 to 45 in good health.

This clone was detected once. The chain links TRBV27 to TRBJ1-5, with 7 nucleotides matching TRBD1. The CDR3 runs to 16 residues. The germline gives CDR1 MNHEY, CDR2 SMNVEV (reference sequence). Trimming took 5 bases from V and 11 from J; bases not matched to a gene: 18. The CDR3 sequence is CASSPNFDRARKSQHF. CDR3 coding DNA: TGTGCCAGCAGTCCCAATTTTGACAGGGCACGCAAATCCCAGCATTTT.

This clone was found many times. The chain is built from TRBV27 and TRBJ2-7; D gene unclear. The CDR3 length is 14 residues. The ends were cut back, 6 bases at V and 0 bases at J, with 12 bases in the middle. The V gene's germline CDR1 is MNHEY and CDR2 SMNVEV (reference sequence). DNA of the CDR3: TGTGCCAGCAGAACACAAGTAGACTCCTACGAGCAGTACTTC. This translates into CASRTQVDSYEQYF.

V and J are TRBV28 and TRBJ1-5; D uncertain. Germline values: CDR1 MDHEN, CDR2 SYDVKM. The germline V and J ends were trimmed by 6 bases and 7 bases, with 16 bases remaining between them. CDR3 size: 14 residues. CDR3 bases: TGTGCCAGCAGGCGGGCGGCGGGGAACCAGCCCCAGCATTTT. Translating it yields CASRRAAGNQPQHF. The variable domain in full, completed from reference TRBV28 and TRBJ1-5, reads DVKVTQSSRYLVKRTGEKVFLECVQDMDHENMFWYRQDPGLGLRLIYFSYDVKMKEKGDIPEGYSVSREKKERFSLILESASTNQTSMYLCASRRAAGNQPQHFGDGTRLSIL.

On this clone: Other DNA sequences from this sample encode an identical CDR3 as well. This chain links TRBV28 with TRBJ2-3, with TRBD2 as a possible D gene (7 bases). The CDR3 runs to 15 residues. Germline values: CDR1 MDHEN, CDR2 SYDVKM. Trimming removed 1 base at V and 2 bases at J, with 10 bases between. This CDR3 is CASSLSGDYTDTQYF. CDR3 coding DNA: TGTGCCAGCAGTTTATCAGGGGACTACACAGATACGCAGTATTTT.

This clone was seen ten or more times. Other DNA sequences from this sample encode an identical CDR3 as well. The chain recombines TRBV11-2 with TRBJ2-1; D may be TRBD2 (6 bases). The V end was cut by 7 bases, the J end by 0 bases, with 10 bases between. Germline loops: CDR1 SGHAT, CDR2 FQNNGV. The CDR3 totals 14 residues. In nucleotides, the CDR3 is TGTGCCAGCAACCCCGGGAGCTCCTACAATGAGCAGTTCTTC. Its translation: CASNPGSSYNEQFF.

The V call is TRBV11-2, the J call TRBJ2-3; 7 bases are a match to TRBD2. The CDR3 extends over 18 amino acids. Unmatched junction bases numbered 16, after V lost 6 bases and J lost 1 base. CDR1 SGHAT and CDR2 FQNNGV come from the germline V gene. CDR3 region: CASRTSNPRDYRTDTQYF. In DNA form, the CDR3 reads TGTGCCAGCAGAACGTCGAATCCCCGGGACTACCGCACAGATACGCAGTATTTT.

This chain links TRBV6-5 with TRBJ1-4, with D hard to call. Trimming removed 5 bases from V and 11 bases from J, with 21 bases in between. This CDR3 spans 15 amino acids. Germline loops: CDR1 MNHEY, CDR2 SVGAGI. CDR3 residues: CASSLGLPPVSKLFF. The CDR3 nucleotides are TGTGCCAGCAGTCTTGGGCTGCCCCCCGTATCTAAACTGTTTTTT.